These T cell receptor beta chains were read from a single sample in a study of blood T cell repertoires in COVID-19. The data were produced by immunoSEQ multiplex PCR, yet TCRdb's version contains in-frame clones alone and is incomplete. In the table there are tens of thousands of clones, 65% to 90% of which are singletons. Material for sequencing was peripheral blood. Source of these receptors: a man aged 80 or over with active COVID-19. Both conserved end residues are part of each CDR3. The D gene is left open where the match is weak. Clone size, where shown, is once, few, many, or a class for clones that have expanded.

d_call: TRBD2
v_call: TRBV7-2
j_call: TRBJ2-5
clone_size: NA
cdr3_aa: CASSQGLARETQYF
cdr3_nt: TGTGCCAGCAGCCAGGGACTAGCGAGAGAGACCCAGTACTTC

d_call: NA
v_call: TRBV4-1
j_call: TRBJ2-1
clone_size: NA
cdr3_aa: CASSPLGDAGGKQFF
cdr3_nt: TGCGCCAGCAGTCCCTTGGGGGATGCTGGGGGGAAGCAGTTCTTC

d_call: NA
v_call: TRBV11-1
j_call: TRBJ2-5
clone_size: NA
cdr3_aa: CASSPYREETQYF
cdr3_nt: TGTGCCAGCAGCCCCTACAGGGAAGAGACCCAGTACTTC

d_call: NA
v_call: TRBV7-2
j_call: TRBJ1-3
clone_size: NA
cdr3_aa: CASSLVVDGNTIYF
cdr3_nt: TGTGCCAGCAGCTTAGTGGTAGATGGAAACACCATATATTTT

d_call: NA
v_call: TRBV11-2
j_call: TRBJ1-5
clone_size: NA
cdr3_aa: CASSWQSNQPQHF
cdr3_nt: TGTGCCAGCAGCTGGCAAAGCAATCAGCCCCAGCATTTT

d_call: NA
v_call: TRBV11-2
j_call: TRBJ1-1
clone_size: NA
cdr3_aa: CASSLDRSRGATEAFF
cdr3_nt: TGTGCCAGCAGCTTAGACCGCTCCAGGGGCGCGACTGAAGCTTTCTTT

d_call: TRBD1
v_call: TRBV19
j_call: TRBJ1-1
clone_size: NA
cdr3_aa: CASSQTGGGNTEAFF
cdr3_nt: TGTGCCAGTAGTCAAACAGGGGGTGGGAACACTGAAGCTTTCTTT

d_call: NA
v_call: TRBV15
j_call: TRBJ2-2
clone_size: NA
cdr3_aa: CATSGGLINTGELFF
cdr3_nt: TGTGCCACCAGCGGGGGACTGATTAACACCGGGGAGCTGTTTTTT

d_call: TRBD2
v_call: TRBV6-2/TRBV6-3
j_call: TRBJ2-2
clone_size: NA
cdr3_aa: CASSYPSSGRGTGELFF
cdr3_nt: TGTGCCAGCAGTTACCCCTCTAGCGGGAGGGGCACCGGGGAGCTGTTTTTT

d_call: TRBD1
v_call: TRBV30
j_call: TRBJ2-5
clone_size: NA
cdr3_aa: CAWSVRQGSGETQYF
cdr3_nt: TGTGCCTGGAGTGTACGACAGGGGTCGGGGGAGACCCAGTACTTC

d_call: TRBD1
v_call: TRBV2
j_call: TRBJ2-1
clone_size: NA
cdr3_aa: CASSEQGAVYNEQFF
cdr3_nt: TGTGCCAGCAGTGAGCAGGGGGCTGTTTACAATGAGCAGTTCTTC

d_call: TRBD1
v_call: TRBV6-5
j_call: TRBJ2-7
clone_size: NA
cdr3_aa: CASRDRGRGSEQYF
cdr3_nt: TGTGCCAGCAGGGACAGGGGGCGGGGGTCCGAGCAGTACTTC

d_call: TRBD2
v_call: TRBV7-9
j_call: TRBJ2-7
clone_size: NA
cdr3_aa: CASGGTSGNYEQYF
cdr3_nt: TGTGCCAGCGGGGGGACTAGCGGAAACTACGAGCAGTACTTC

d_call: TRBD2
v_call: TRBV19
j_call: TRBJ2-1
clone_size: NA
cdr3_aa: CASSIGLAGSDEQFF
cdr3_nt: TGTGCCAGTAGTATAGGCCTAGCGGGGTCGGATGAGCAGTTCTTC

d_call: TRBD1
v_call: TRBV6-5
j_call: TRBJ1-4
clone_size: few
cdr3_aa: CASSYGTARLEKLFF
cdr3_nt: TGTGCCAGCAGTTACGGGACAGCAAGACTCGAAAAACTGTTTTTT

d_call: NA
v_call: TRBV2
j_call: TRBJ1-4
clone_size: NA
cdr3_aa: CASRTEGREKLFF
cdr3_nt: TGTGCCAGCCGGACGGAGGGGAGAGAAAAACTGTTTTTT

d_call: TRBD2
v_call: TRBV27
j_call: TRBJ2-1
clone_size: NA
cdr3_aa: CASSEGLAGLSSYNEQFF
cdr3_nt: TGTGCCAGCAGTGAGGGACTAGCGGGACTTAGCTCCTACAATGAGCAGTTCTTC

d_call: NA
v_call: TRBV7-8
j_call: TRBJ1-5
clone_size: NA
cdr3_aa: CASSLQGYSNQPQHF
cdr3_nt: TGTGCCAGCAGCTTACAGGGGTATAGCAATCAGCCCCAGCATTTT

d_call: TRBD1
v_call: TRBV7-2
j_call: TRBJ1-6
clone_size: many
cdr3_aa: CASSSGTGNSPLHF
cdr3_nt: TGTGCCAGCAGCTCCGGGACAGGGAATTCACCCCTCCACTTT

d_call: NA
v_call: TRBV24-1
j_call: TRBJ1-4
clone_size: NA
cdr3_aa: CATSEIRGSVEKLFF
cdr3_nt: TGTGCCACCAGTGAAATTAGGGGAAGTGTCGAAAAACTGTTTTTT

d_call: TRBD2
v_call: TRBV7-2
j_call: TRBJ2-3
clone_size: NA
cdr3_aa: CASSLSVGRSADTQYF
cdr3_nt: TGTGCCAGCAGCTTAAGTGTCGGGAGGAGCGCAGATACGCAGTATTTT

d_call: TRBD1
v_call: TRBV7-8
j_call: TRBJ1-2
clone_size: NA
cdr3_aa: CASSLTGGRGGYTF
cdr3_nt: TGTGCCAGCAGCTTGACAGGGGGCAGAGGGGGCTACACCTTC

d_call: TRBD1
v_call: TRBV27
j_call: TRBJ2-5
clone_size: NA
cdr3_aa: CASSNRDRVGETQYF
cdr3_nt: TGTGCCAGCAGTAACCGGGACAGGGTCGGAGAGACCCAGTACTTC

d_call: TRBD2
v_call: TRBV7-2
j_call: TRBJ2-3
clone_size: NA
cdr3_aa: CASSRGTSGARSTDTQYF
cdr3_nt: TGTGCCAGCAGCCGGGGAACTAGCGGGGCCAGGAGCACAGATACGCAGTATTTT

d_call: NA
v_call: TRBV11-1
j_call: TRBJ2-7
clone_size: NA
cdr3_aa: CASSPGTPDYEQYF
cdr3_nt: TGTGCCAGCAGCCCCGGGACTCCGGACTACGAGCAGTACTTC

d_call: NA
v_call: TRBV7-2
j_call: TRBJ1-3
clone_size: NA
cdr3_aa: CASSLRQSSGNTIYF
cdr3_nt: TGTGCCAGCAGCTTAAGACAGAGCTCTGGAAACACCATATATTTT

d_call: TRBD1
v_call: TRBV9
j_call: TRBJ1-1
clone_size: NA
cdr3_aa: CASSTRDRVAEAFF
cdr3_nt: TGTGCCAGCAGCACAAGGGACAGGGTAGCTGAAGCTTTCTTT

d_call: TRBD1
v_call: TRBV18
j_call: TRBJ1-1
clone_size: NA
cdr3_aa: CASSQNTGVEAEAFF
cdr3_nt: TGTGCCAGCTCACAAAATACAGGGGTCGAGGCTGAAGCTTTCTTT

d_call: TRBD1
v_call: TRBV18
j_call: TRBJ1-5
clone_size: NA
cdr3_aa: CASSPDRESNQPQHF
cdr3_nt: TGTGCCAGCTCACCGGACAGGGAAAGCAATCAGCCCCAGCATTTT

d_call: TRBD1
v_call: TRBV12-5
j_call: TRBJ1-1
clone_size: NA
cdr3_aa: CASGNAGTGVRTEAFF
cdr3_nt: TGTGCTAGTGGGAACGCCGGGACAGGGGTAAGGACTGAAGCTTTCTTT

d_call: TRBD1
v_call: TRBV5-1
j_call: TRBJ1-4
clone_size: NA
cdr3_aa: CASSLQGTGEKLFF
cdr3_nt: TGCGCCAGCAGCTTACAGGGGACTGGGGAAAAACTGTTTTTT

d_call: NA
v_call: TRBV6-5
j_call: TRBJ1-4
clone_size: NA
cdr3_aa: CASSPGVGREKLFF
cdr3_nt: TGTGCCAGCAGTCCAGGGGTGGGGCGGGAAAAACTGTTTTTT

d_call: TRBD2
v_call: TRBV9
j_call: TRBJ2-1
clone_size: NA
cdr3_aa: CASRSEGGPNFF
cdr3_nt: TGTGCCAGCAGATCTGAGGGAGGGCCAAATTTCTTC

d_call: NA
v_call: TRBV7-9
j_call: TRBJ1-4
clone_size: once
cdr3_aa: CASSPYGQLPNEKLFF
cdr3_nt: TGTGCCAGCAGCCCTTATGGGCAGCTCCCTAATGAAAAACTGTTTTTT

d_call: NA
v_call: TRBV14
j_call: TRBJ1-6
clone_size: NA
cdr3_aa: CASSQDGRANSPLHF
cdr3_nt: TGTGCCAGCAGCCAAGACGGCAGGGCTAATTCACCCCTCCACTTT

d_call: TRBD1
v_call: TRBV7-2
j_call: TRBJ2-7
clone_size: NA
cdr3_aa: CASSPTGTASWEQYF
cdr3_nt: TGTGCCAGCAGCCCCACCGGGACAGCCAGTTGGGAGCAGTACTTC

d_call: NA
v_call: TRBV19
j_call: TRBJ1-1
clone_size: NA
cdr3_aa: CASSPETLRDTEAFF
cdr3_nt: TGTGCCAGTAGTCCGGAAACTTTGAGGGACACTGAAGCTTTCTTT

d_call: NA
v_call: TRBV28
j_call: TRBJ1-1
clone_size: NA
cdr3_aa: CASKVFRVSGEAFF
cdr3_nt: TGTGCCAGCAAGGTTTTTCGGGTTTCAGGGGAAGCTTTCTTT

d_call: TRBD1
v_call: TRBV5-1
j_call: TRBJ2-3
clone_size: once
cdr3_aa: CASRAGQGTDTQYF
cdr3_nt: TGCGCCAGCAGGGCGGGACAGGGTACAGATACGCAGTATTTT

d_call: NA
v_call: TRBV4-1
j_call: TRBJ1-1
clone_size: NA
cdr3_aa: CASKSSGQGGNEAFF
cdr3_nt: TGCGCCAGCAAATCCTCTGGGCAGGGCGGGAATGAAGCTTTCTTT

d_call: TRBD2
v_call: TRBV7-2
j_call: TRBJ2-7
clone_size: NA
cdr3_aa: CASSLRWTSGRPPYEQYF
cdr3_nt: TGTGCCAGCAGCTTACGTTGGACTAGCGGGAGACCCCCCTACGAGCAGTACTTC

d_call: NA
v_call: TRBV29-1
j_call: TRBJ2-3
clone_size: NA
cdr3_aa: CSVEVGGGTDTQYF
cdr3_nt: TGCAGCGTTGAAGTCGGCGGAGGAACAGATACGCAGTATTTT

d_call: NA
v_call: TRBV4-2
j_call: TRBJ1-2
clone_size: NA
cdr3_aa: CASSQDWQLFENYGYTF
cdr3_nt: TGTGCCAGCAGCCAAGATTGGCAGTTATTTGAAAACTATGGCTACACCTTC

d_call: NA
v_call: TRBV27
j_call: TRBJ1-2
clone_size: NA
cdr3_aa: CASSLAGDGYTF
cdr3_nt: TGTGCCAGCAGTTTAGCGGGTGATGGCTACACCTTC

d_call: TRBD1
v_call: TRBV28
j_call: TRBJ1-6
clone_size: few
cdr3_aa: CASSSTGYNSPLHF
cdr3_nt: TGTGCCAGCAGTTCGACAGGGTATAATTCACCCCTCCACTTT

d_call: NA
v_call: TRBV14
j_call: TRBJ1-2
clone_size: NA
cdr3_aa: CASSPYESGAGGYTF
cdr3_nt: TGTGCCAGCAGCCCCTACGAATCTGGGGCCGGTGGCTACACCTTC

d_call: NA
v_call: TRBV28
j_call: TRBJ2-5
clone_size: NA
cdr3_aa: CASSLLALQETQYF
cdr3_nt: TGTGCCAGCAGTTTACTAGCGCTACAAGAGACCCAGTACTTC

d_call: TRBD2
v_call: TRBV7-2
j_call: TRBJ2-1
clone_size: NA
cdr3_aa: CASSPPMGGRGVEQFF
cdr3_nt: TGTGCCAGCAGCCCTCCAATGGGAGGGAGAGGAGTTGAGCAGTTCTTC

d_call: TRBD2
v_call: TRBV25-1
j_call: TRBJ2-5
clone_size: NA
cdr3_aa: CASSGTGLAGGETQYF
cdr3_nt: TGTGCCAGCAGTGGAACCGGACTAGCGGGAGGAGAGACCCAGTACTTC

d_call: TRBD2
v_call: TRBV7-2
j_call: TRBJ2-3
clone_size: once
cdr3_aa: CASRILAGGLDTQYF
cdr3_nt: TGTGCCAGCAGGATACTAGCGGGGGGGCTAGATACGCAGTATTTT